Listed here are 7 T cell receptor beta chains from one sample, sequenced in a study of blood T cells in healthy people across ages. A second PCR of about 7 to 11 cycles used a sample-barcoded 5' primer and a J-beta primer mix. Each CDR3 protein is one row after TCRdb ran MiXCR on the 5' RACE reads. The repertoire has 550,000 to 600,000 distinct CDR3 sequences, more than 45% of them found once; the top ten carry around 24%. Specimen: blood. Source of these receptors: a man older than 75 in good health.

This chain uses TRBV11-2 with TRBJ2-3; weak D call: TRBD2 (6 bases). CDR1 SGHAT and CDR2 FQNNGV come from the germline V gene. This CDR3 has 21 residues. V lost 4 bases, J lost 3 bases, and 32 bases lay in between. In DNA, the CDR3 is TGTGCCAGCAGCTCGAGCCATCTCCAAGCGGGCAATATCATGGGGACAGATACGCAGTATTTT. Translating gives CASSSSHLQAGNIMGTDTQYF.

The gene calls are TRBV12-3 or TRBV12-4 and TRBJ1-5; 7 bases are shared with TRBD1. V was clipped by 5 bases and J by 5 bases; unmatched bases: 6. This CDR3 is built from 14 residues. CDR3 sequence: CASSPGQAHQPQHF. Here the CDR3 DNA reads TGTGCCAGCAGTCCCGGACAGGCTCATCAGCCCCAGCATTTT.

The J gene is TRBJ2-1, the V gene TRBV11-2; the match to TRBD2 covers 12 bases. The tail of the sequence fits TRBJ2-7 better, so the J call may be wrong. CDR1 and CDR2 from the germline V gene are SGHAT and FQNNGV. The CDR3 is 18 residues long. CDR3 in amino acids: CASSYIPGLAGSYNEQYF. The CDR3 coding sequence is TGTGCCAGCAGCTATATACCGGGACTAGCGGGTTCCTACAATGAGCAGTACTTC.

This clonotype appeared many times. The chain combines TRBV6-6 with TRBJ1-4; D is possibly TRBD1 (6 bases). The CDR3 has 17 amino acids. The V gene's germline CDR1 is MNHNY and CDR2 SVGAGI (reference sequence). V gave up 5 bases and J gave up 8 bases, with 24 bases separating them. The CDR3 sequence: CASSHPEGGRSDEKLFF. For the CDR3, the DNA is TGTGCCAGCAGTCACCCGGAGGGGGGCAGGTCCGACGAAAAACTGTTTTTT.

As for this clonotype: The junction departs from the called germline gene at one end, perhaps through a read error. The rearrangement joins TRBV3-1 to TRBJ2-3; the D gene could be TRBD1 or TRBD2 (5 bases each). Germline V lookup: CDR1 LGHDT, CDR2 YNNKEL (reference sequence). This CDR3 has 16 amino acids. The chain's CDR3 is CASSPTGTAATDSQYF. The CDR3 coding sequence is TGTGCCAGCAGCCCAACCGGGACGGCTGCCACAGATTCGCAGTATTTT.

V is TRBV20-1 and J is TRBJ2-5; the D gene is possibly TRBD2 (5 bases). The closer fit of TRBJ2-7 to the DNA end suggests the J call may be wrong. Per germline, CDR1 DFQATT and CDR2 SNEGSKA (reference sequence). The CDR3 runs to 11 residues. CDR3 DNA sequence: TGCAGTGCCGAACGGGACTACGAGCAGTACTTC. Translated: CSAERDYEQYF.

The rearrangement links TRBV20-1 to TRBJ1-5; D may be TRBD1 (6 bases). Germline lookup yields CDR1 DFQATT and CDR2 SNEGSKA (reference sequence). The V gene lost 6 bases and the J gene lost 4 bases, with 16 bases spanning the gap. The CDR3 extends over 14 amino acids. The CDR3 spells CSAARGTKNQPQHF. DNA for the CDR3: TGCAGTGCCGCTAGAGGGACAAAGAATCAGCCCCAGCATTTT.